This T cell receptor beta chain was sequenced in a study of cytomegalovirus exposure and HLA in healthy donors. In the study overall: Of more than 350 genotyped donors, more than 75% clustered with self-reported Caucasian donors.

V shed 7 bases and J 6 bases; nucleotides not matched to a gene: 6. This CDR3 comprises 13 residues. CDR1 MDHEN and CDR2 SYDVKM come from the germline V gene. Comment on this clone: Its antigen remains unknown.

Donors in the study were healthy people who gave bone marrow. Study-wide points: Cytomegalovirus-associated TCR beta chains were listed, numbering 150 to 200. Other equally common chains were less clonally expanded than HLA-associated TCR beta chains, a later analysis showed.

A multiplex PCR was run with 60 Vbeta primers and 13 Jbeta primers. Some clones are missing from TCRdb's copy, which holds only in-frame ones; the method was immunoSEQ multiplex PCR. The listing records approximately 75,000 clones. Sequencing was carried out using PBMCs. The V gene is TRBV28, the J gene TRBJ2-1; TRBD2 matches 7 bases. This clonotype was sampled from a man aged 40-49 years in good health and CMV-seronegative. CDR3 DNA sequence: TGTGCCAGCACGCGCCTAGCGGCCAATGAGCAGTTCTTC. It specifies CASTRLAANEQFF.